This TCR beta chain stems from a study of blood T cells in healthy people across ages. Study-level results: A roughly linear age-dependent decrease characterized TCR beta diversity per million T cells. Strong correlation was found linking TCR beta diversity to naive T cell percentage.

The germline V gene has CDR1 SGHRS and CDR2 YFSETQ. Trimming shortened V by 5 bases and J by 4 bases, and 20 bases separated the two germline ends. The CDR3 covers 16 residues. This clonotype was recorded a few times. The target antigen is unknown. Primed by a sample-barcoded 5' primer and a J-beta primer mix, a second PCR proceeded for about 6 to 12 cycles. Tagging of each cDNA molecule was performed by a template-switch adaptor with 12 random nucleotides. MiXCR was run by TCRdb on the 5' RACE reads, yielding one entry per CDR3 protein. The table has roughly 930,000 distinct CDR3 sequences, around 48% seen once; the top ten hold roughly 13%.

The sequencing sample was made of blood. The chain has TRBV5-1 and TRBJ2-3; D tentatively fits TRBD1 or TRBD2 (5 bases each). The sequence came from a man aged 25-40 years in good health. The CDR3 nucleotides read TGCGCCAGCAGGTCAATCCAGAGGGGCGGCGCAGATACGCAGTATTTT. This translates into CASRSIQRGGADTQYF.